This TCR beta chain was identified in a study of CD8 T cells in Susac syndrome. When the RNA was reverse transcribed, random hexamers were used with an input of roughly 0.45 to 1 ug. Amplification of the TCR beta CDR3 was carried out by immunoSEQ multiplex PCR, which spanned a total of 54 Vbeta and 13 Jbeta segments. TCRdb passed the immunoSEQ multiplex PCR reads through MiXCR, listing each CDR3 protein once. The sample consists of 130,000 or so distinct CDR3 sequences, around 94% of them appearing once. V dropped 5 bases and J dropped 5 bases, with 24 bases sitting between them. Germline CDR1 is SGHTA and CDR2 is FQGNSA. This CDR3 is 17 amino acids long.

The chain joins TRBV7-2 to TRBJ2-5, with a possible D match to TRBD2 (7 bases). The clonotype was recovered from a human donor with Susac syndrome. Sequencing was performed on CD8+ T cells from PBMCs. CDR3 sequence (DNA): TGTGCCAGCAGCCCCCTTGAGATGGGGGGGCCGGGGGAGACCCAGTACTTC. Amino acids: CASSPLEMGGPGETQYF. The full variable domain, completed using reference TRBV7-2 and TRBJ2-5, is GAGVSQSPSNKVTEKGKDVELRCDPISGHTALYWYRQSLGQGLEFLIYFQGNSAPDKSGLPSDRFSAERTGGSVSTLTIQRTQQEDSAVYLCASSPLEMGGPGETQYFGPGTRLLVL.